This TCR beta chain was sequenced for a study of post-analysis software for immune sequencing data. Turning to the study itself: In terms of disease course, relapsing-remitting, secondary progressive and progressive-relapsing multiple sclerosis were included. General study results and limits: Compared against controls, patients with multiple sclerosis displayed significantly lower normalized Chao1 diversity. Strong co-clustering by F measure was evident for samples that had been prepared in the same batch. TRBV5-6, TRBV5-1 and TRBV20-1 belonged to a set of about five TRBV segments that were more frequent in patients than controls.

The library was made from cDNA and included unique molecular identifiers. Starting from about 0.94 to 9.7 million T cells, the study yielded approximately 460,000 cDNA molecules. Via MiXCR, TCRdb re-called the PCR reads, giving one row per CDR3 protein. Among 450,000 or so distinct CDR3 sequences listed, roughly 45% were seen once. The CDR3 sequence is 15 residues long. Germline values: CDR1 LNHNV, CDR2 YYDKDF (reference sequence). Regarding this clonotype: What it binds is not known. A read error may produce the germline difference seen at one junction end.

The chain recombines TRBV15 with TRBJ1-4, with D possibly being TRBD1 (5 bases). The clonotype originates from a girl aged 5-17 years with multiple sclerosis. Material: blood. Here the CDR3 reads CATSRVKGHNEKLFF. The CDR3 DNA sequence: TGCGCCACCAGCAGGGTGAAGGGGCATAATGAAAAACTGTTTTTT. The whole variable domain, remainder taken from reference TRBV15 and TRBJ1-4, is DAMVIQNPRYQVTQFGKPVTLSCSQTLNHNVMYWYQQKSSQAPKLLFHYYDKDFNNEADTPDNFQSRRPNTSFCFLDIRSPGLGDTAMYLCATSRVKGHNEKLFFGSGTQLSVL.